This TCR beta chain was found in a study of blood T cell repertoires in COVID-19. The trim removed 2 bases at V and 1 base at J, leaving 9 bases unmatched. The CDR3 runs to 18 residues. The germline CDR1 and CDR2 sequences are LGHDT and YNNKEL (reference sequence). Authors' methods: Quantification of nucleated cells was approximated via reference gene primer amplification. The assay was immunoSEQ multiplex PCR, and TCRdb's table has in-frame clones only and misses some. That table supplies the V and J calls and clone size; D and trimming were determined from the DNA. The sample includes about 260,000 clones, around 83% of them seen just once. This clone has just one count.

The clonotype comes from a man younger than 30 with active or convalescent COVID-19. The chain employs TRBV3-1 (or the pseudogene TRBV3-2) and TRBJ2-1, with 9 positions matching TRBD2. Sequenced: peripheral blood. The CDR3 nucleotides are TGTGCCAGCAGCCAATCCTGGGGGCGGGAGGGATCCTACAATGAGCAGTTCTTC. Residues: CASSQSWGREGSYNEQFF.